The present T cell receptor (beta chain) was sequenced within a study of T cell responses to AZD1222 COVID-19 vaccine. Whole-study results and caveats: Females made up more of the donors, who were largely white British, and clonal diversity may have come out too low. CD4 TCRs associated with vaccination spanned spike, dominating at 160-218 and 743-854. Repertoires were obtained only post-peak T cell response.

Germline lookup yields CDR1 SGDLS and CDR2 YYNGEE. The CDR3 is 15 residues long. Trimming took 0 bases from V and 1 from J, leaving 9 bases between them. Produced via immunoSEQ multiplex PCR; TCRdb's table is partial and in-frame only. The sample has some 180,000 clones; about 92% are singletons. On this clone itself: The target antigen is unknown.

The chain couples TRBV9 to TRBJ2-3; TRBD1 or TRBD2 may be the D gene (6 bases each). This clonotype was sampled from an adult who received the MenACWY meningococcal vaccine as a control. The specimen was peripheral blood, collected 28 days after the second dose of the MenACWY control vaccine. CDR3 coding DNA: TGTGCCAGCAGCGTAGTTAGGGGGGGCACAGATACGCAGTATTTT. It specifies CASSVVRGGTDTQYF.